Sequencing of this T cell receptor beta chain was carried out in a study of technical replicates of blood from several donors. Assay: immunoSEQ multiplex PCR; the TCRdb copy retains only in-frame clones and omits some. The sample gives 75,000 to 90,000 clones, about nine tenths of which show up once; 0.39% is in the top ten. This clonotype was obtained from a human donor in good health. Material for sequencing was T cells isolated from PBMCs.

The CDR3: CATSSLPVGELFF. CDR3 nucleotide sequence: TGTGCCACCAGCAGCCTCCCAGTGGGGGAGCTGTTTTTT. The chain carries TRBV15 and TRBJ2-2; D uncertain. CDR1 LNHNV and CDR2 YYDKDF come from the germline V gene (reference sequence). The ends were cut back, 3 bases at V and 8 bases at J, with 10 bases in the middle. The CDR3 is made up of 13 amino acids. The whole variable domain, remainder taken from reference TRBV15 and TRBJ2-2, is DAMVIQNPRYQVTQFGKPVTLSCSQTLNHNVMYWYQQKSSQAPKLLFHYYDKDFNNEADTPDNFQSRRPNTSFCFLDIRSPGLGDTAMYLCATSSLPVGELFFGEGSRLTVL.